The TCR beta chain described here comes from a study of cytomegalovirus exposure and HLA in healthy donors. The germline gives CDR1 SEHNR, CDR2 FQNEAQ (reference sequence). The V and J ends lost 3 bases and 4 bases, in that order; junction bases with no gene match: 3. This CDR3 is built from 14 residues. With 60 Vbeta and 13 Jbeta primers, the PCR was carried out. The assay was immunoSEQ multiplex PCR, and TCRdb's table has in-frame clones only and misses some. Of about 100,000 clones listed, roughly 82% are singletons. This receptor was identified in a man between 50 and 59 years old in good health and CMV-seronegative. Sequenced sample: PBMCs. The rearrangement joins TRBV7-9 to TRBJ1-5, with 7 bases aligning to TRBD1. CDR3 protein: CASSFSGGNQPQHF. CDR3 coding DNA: TGTGCCAGCAGCTTTTCAGGGGGGAATCAGCCCCAGCATTTT. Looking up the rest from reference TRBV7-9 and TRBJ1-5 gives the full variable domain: DTGVSQNPRHKITKRGQNVTFRCDPISEHNRLYWYRQTLGQGPEFLTYFQNEAQLEKSRLLSDRFSAERPKGSFSTLEIQRTEQGDSAMYLCASSFSGGNQPQHFGDGTRLSIL.